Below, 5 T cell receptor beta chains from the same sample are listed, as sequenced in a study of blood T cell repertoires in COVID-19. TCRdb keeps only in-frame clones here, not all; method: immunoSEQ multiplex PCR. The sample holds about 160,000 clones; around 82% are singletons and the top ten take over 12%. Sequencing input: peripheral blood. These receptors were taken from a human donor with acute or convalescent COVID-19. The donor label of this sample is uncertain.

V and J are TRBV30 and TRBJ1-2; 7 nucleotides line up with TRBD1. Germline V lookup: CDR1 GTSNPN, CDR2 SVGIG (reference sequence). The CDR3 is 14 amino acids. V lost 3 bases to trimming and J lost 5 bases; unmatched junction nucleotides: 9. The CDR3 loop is CAWRRQGSGYGYTF. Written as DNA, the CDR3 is TGTGCCTGGAGACGACAGGGATCGGGGTATGGCTACACCTTC. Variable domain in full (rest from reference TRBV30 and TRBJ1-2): SQTIHQWPATLVQPVGSPLSLECTVEGTSNPNLYWYRQAAGRGLQLLFYSVGIGQISSEVPQNLSASRPQDRQFILSSKKLLLSDSGFYLCAWRRQGSGYGYTFGSGTRLTVV.

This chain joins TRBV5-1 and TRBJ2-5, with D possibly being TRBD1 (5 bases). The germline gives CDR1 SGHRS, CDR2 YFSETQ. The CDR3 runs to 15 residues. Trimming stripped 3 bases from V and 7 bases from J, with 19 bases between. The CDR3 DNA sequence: TGCGCCAGCAGCTCAGGGAAGGTCAAAAGTGGGACCCAGTACTTC. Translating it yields CASSSGKVKSGTQYF.

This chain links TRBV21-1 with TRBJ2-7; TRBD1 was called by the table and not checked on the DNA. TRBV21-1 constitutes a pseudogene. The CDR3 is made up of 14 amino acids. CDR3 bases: TGTGCCAGTCGGGGGACAGGGGGACTATACGAGCAGTACTTC. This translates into CASRGTGGLYEQYF.

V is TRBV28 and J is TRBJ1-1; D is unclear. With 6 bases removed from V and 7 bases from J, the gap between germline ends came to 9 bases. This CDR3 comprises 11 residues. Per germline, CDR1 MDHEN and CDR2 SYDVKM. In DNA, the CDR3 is TGTGCCAGCAGCCGTAGGAGTGAAGCTTTCTTT. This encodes CASSRRSEAFF.

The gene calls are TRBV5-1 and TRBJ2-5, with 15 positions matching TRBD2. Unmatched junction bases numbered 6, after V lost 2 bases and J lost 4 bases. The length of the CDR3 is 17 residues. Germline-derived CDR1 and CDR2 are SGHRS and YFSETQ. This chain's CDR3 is CASSLGTSGGIGETQYF. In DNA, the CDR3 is TGCGCCAGCAGCTTAGGGACTAGCGGGGGGATAGGAGAGACCCAGTACTTC.